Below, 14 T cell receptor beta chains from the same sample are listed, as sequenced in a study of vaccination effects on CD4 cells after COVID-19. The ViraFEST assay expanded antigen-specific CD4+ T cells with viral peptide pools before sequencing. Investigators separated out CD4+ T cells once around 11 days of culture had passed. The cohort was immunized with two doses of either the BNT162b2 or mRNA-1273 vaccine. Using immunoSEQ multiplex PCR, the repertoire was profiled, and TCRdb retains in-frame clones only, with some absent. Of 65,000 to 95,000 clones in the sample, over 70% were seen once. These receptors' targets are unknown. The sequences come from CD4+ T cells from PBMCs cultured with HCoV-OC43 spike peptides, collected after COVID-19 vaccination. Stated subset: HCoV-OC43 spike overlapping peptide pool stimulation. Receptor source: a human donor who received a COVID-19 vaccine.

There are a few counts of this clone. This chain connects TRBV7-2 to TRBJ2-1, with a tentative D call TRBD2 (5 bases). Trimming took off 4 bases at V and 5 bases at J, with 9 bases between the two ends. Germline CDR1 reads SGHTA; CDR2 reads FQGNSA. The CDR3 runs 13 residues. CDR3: CASSSTGNNEQFF. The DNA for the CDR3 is TGTGCCAGCAGCTCGACGGGGAACAATGAGCAGTTCTTC.

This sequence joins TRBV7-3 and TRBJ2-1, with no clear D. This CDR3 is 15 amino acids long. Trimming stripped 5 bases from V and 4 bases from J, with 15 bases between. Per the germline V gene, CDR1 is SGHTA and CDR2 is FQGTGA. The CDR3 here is CASSPTRATYNEQFF. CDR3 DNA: TGTGCCAGCAGCCCAACCCGGGCCACATACAATGAGCAGTTCTTC.

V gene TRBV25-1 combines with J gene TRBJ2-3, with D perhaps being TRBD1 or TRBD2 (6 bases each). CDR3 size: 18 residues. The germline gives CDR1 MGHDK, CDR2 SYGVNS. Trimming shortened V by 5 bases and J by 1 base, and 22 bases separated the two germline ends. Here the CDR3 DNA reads TGTGCCAGCAGTCCGCGCAGGGTGGAGGGGGTAGGCACAGATACGCAGTATTTT. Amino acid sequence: CASSPRRVEGVGTDTQYF.

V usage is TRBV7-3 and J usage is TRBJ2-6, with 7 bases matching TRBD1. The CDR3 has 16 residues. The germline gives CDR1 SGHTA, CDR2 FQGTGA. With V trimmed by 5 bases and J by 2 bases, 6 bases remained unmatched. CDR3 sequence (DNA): TGTGCCAGCAGCCCAACTGACAGGGCTGGGGCCAACGTCCTGACTTTC. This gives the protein CASSPTDRAGANVLTF.

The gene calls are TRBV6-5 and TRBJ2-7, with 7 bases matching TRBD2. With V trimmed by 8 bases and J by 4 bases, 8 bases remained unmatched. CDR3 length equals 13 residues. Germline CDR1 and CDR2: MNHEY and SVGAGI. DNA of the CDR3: TGTGCCAGCTCACGAGCGGGGAGGTACGAGCAGTACGTC. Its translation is CASSRAGRYEQYV.

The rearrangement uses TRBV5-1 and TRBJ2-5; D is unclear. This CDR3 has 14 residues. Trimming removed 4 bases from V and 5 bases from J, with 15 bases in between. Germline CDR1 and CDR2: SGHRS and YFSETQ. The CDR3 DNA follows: TGCGCCAGCAGCCCCCCACTCTCCGGGGAGACCCAGTACTTC. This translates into CASSPPLSGETQYF.

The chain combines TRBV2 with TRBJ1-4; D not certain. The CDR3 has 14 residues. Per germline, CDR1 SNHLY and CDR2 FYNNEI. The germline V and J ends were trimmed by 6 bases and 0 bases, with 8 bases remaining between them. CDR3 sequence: CASRDSPTNEKLFF. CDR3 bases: TGTGCCAGCAGAGACTCTCCAACTAATGAAAAACTGTTTTTT.

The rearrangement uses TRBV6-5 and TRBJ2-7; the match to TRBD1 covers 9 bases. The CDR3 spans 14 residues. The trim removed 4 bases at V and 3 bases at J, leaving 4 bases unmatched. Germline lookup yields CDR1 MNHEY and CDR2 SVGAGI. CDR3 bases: TGTGCCAGCAGTTCGGGACAGGGTTTCTACGAGCAGTACGTC. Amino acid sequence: CASSSGQGFYEQYV.

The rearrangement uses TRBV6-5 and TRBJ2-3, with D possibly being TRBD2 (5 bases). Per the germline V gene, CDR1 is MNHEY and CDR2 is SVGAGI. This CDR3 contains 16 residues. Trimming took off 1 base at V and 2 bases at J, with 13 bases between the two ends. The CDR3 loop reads CASSYYGGPNTDTQYF. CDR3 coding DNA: TGTGCCAGCAGTTACTACGGCGGGCCAAACACAGATACGCAGTATTTT.

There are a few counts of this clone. The CDR3 DNA reads as TGTGCCAGCAGCCAAGGTTTGGGGACTGAAGCTTTCTTT. This encodes CASSQGLGTEAFF. V is TRBV3-1 (or the pseudogene TRBV3-2) and J is TRBJ1-1; D gene ambiguous. Trimming took 1 base from V and 5 from J, leaving 8 bases between them. This CDR3 is 13 amino acids long. Germline V gene lookup returns CDR1 LGHDT and CDR2 YNNKEL (reference sequence).

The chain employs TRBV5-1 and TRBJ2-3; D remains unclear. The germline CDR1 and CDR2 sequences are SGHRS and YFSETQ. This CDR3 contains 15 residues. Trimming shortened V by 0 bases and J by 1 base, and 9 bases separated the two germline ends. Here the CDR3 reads CASSLAGGGTDTQYF. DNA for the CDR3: TGCGCCAGCAGCTTGGCCGGCGGCGGCACAGATACGCAGTATTTT.

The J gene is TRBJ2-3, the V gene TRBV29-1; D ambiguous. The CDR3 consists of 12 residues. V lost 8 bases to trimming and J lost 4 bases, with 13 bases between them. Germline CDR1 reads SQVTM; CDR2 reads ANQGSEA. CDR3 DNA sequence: TGCAGCCCCCGGGTTGGTGCAGATACGCAGTATTTT. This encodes CSPRVGADTQYF.

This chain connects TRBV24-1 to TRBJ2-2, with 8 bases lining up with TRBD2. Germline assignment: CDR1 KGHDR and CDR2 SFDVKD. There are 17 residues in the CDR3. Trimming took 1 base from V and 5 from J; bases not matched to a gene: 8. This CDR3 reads CATSDLAGAGGTGELFF. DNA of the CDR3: TGTGCCACCAGTGATTTAGCGGGGGCCGGGGGGACCGGGGAGCTGTTTTTT.

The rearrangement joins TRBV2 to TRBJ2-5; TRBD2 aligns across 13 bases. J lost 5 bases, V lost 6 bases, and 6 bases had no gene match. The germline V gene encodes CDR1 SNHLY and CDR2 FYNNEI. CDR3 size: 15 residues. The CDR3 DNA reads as TGTGCCAGCAGGTTCACTAGCGGGGGGGCGGAGACCCAGTACTTC. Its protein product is CASRFTSGGAETQYF. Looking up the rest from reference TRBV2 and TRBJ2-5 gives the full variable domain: EPEVTQTPSHQVTQMGQEVILRCVPISNHLYFYWYRQILGQKVEFLVSFYNNEISEKSEIFDDQFSVERPDGSNFTLKIRSTKLEDSAMYFCASRFTSGGAETQYFGPGTRLLVL.